Following are 10 T cell receptor beta chains from one sample sequenced in a study of blood T cell repertoires in COVID-19. Some clones are missing from TCRdb's copy, which holds only in-frame ones; the method was immunoSEQ multiplex PCR. This table holds roughly 200,000 clones, around 92% found once. Sequencing input: PBMCs or T cells enriched from blood (not recorded which). The receptors come from a woman aged 25-40 years with acute COVID-19.

The chain joins TRBV27 to TRBJ2-2, with 7 bases fitting TRBD1. The CDR3 sequence is 15 residues long. V was pared by 6 bases and J by 4 bases, with 8 bases of the junction left unmatched. From germline, CDR1 is MNHEY and CDR2 SMNVEV (reference sequence). CDR3 region: CASRPPGTVTGELFF. The CDR3 DNA sequence: TGTGCCAGCAGACCCCCGGGGACAGTCACCGGGGAGCTGTTTTTT.

This chain uses TRBV14 with TRBJ1-1, with TRBD1 as a possible D gene (5 bases). V was cut by 4 bases and J by 11 bases, with 17 bases left in between. The CDR3 runs to 13 residues. Germline CDR1 SGHDN, CDR2 FVKESK. The CDR3 DNA reads as TGTGCCAGCAGCCTTAGATACCGCGGGGGGGCTTTCTTT. The encoded protein is CASSLRYRGGAFF.

The rearrangement joins TRBV13 to TRBJ2-5, with TRBD2 matching over 10 bases. J lost 0 bases, V lost 2 bases, and 3 bases had no gene match. CDR3 size: 16 residues. Looked up from germline, CDR1 is PRHDT and CDR2 is FYEKMQ (reference sequence). The CDR3 nucleotides are TGTGCCAGCAGCTTAACTAGCGGGACCTACCAAGAGACCCAGTACTTC. This encodes CASSLTSGTYQETQYF. Variable domain in full (rest from reference TRBV13 and TRBJ2-5): AAGVIQSPRHLIKEKRETATLKCYPIPRHDTVYWYQQGPGQDPQFLISFYEKMQSDKGSIPDRFSAQQFSDYHSELNMSSLELGDSALYFCASSLTSGTYQETQYFGPGTRLLVL.

This clone was detected once. The chain uses TRBV30 and TRBJ2-7; 10 nucleotides agree with TRBD1. After removal of 5 bases from V and 3 bases from J, the junction contained 7 bases not matched to a gene. CDR3 length equals 14 residues. Germline V gene data show CDR1 as GTSNPN and CDR2 as SVGIG (reference sequence). CDR3: CAWEFGDRGYEQYF. The CDR3 DNA sequence: TGTGCCTGGGAGTTCGGGGACAGGGGCTACGAGCAGTACTTC.

The CDR3 protein is CASSLGDRVGEKLFF. For the CDR3, the DNA is TGTGCCAGCAGCTTGGGGGACAGGGTGGGTGAAAAACTGTTTTTT. This chain connects TRBV7-9 to TRBJ1-4, with 9 nucleotides matching TRBD1. CDR3 length: 15 residues. From germline, CDR1 is SEHNR and CDR2 FQNEAQ (reference sequence). V lost 3 bases, J lost 7 bases, and 6 bases stayed unmatched.

This chain joins TRBV12-3 or TRBV12-4 and TRBJ1-2; the match to TRBD1 covers 7 bases. The V and J ends lost 7 bases and 8 bases, in that order; junction bases with no gene match: 7. The CDR3 runs to 12 residues. The CDR3 loop is CASTLTGYGYTF. The CDR3 DNA reads as TGTGCCAGCACCCTGACAGGGTACGGCTACACCTTC.

V gene TRBV29-1 combines with J gene TRBJ1-5; D is ambiguous. There are 12 residues in the CDR3. Germline V CDR1 and CDR2: SQVTM, ANQGSEA. V was shortened by 6 bases and J by 0 bases, with 6 bases between the two germline ends. The chain's CDR3 is CSVAGSNQPQHF. As DNA, the CDR3 is TGCAGCGTAGCAGGTAGCAATCAGCCCCAGCATTTT. Filled out from reference TRBV29-1 and TRBJ1-5, the complete variable domain reads SAVISQKPSRDICQRGTSLTIQCQVDSQVTMMFWYRQQPGQSLTLIATANQGSEATYESGFVIDKFPISRPNLTFSTLTVSNMSPEDSSIYLCSVAGSNQPQHFGDGTRLSIL.

This clone was picked up one time. V is TRBV24-1 and J is TRBJ1-5; no firm D call. Trimming removed 5 bases at V and 4 bases at J, with 17 bases between. Germline V gene lookup returns CDR1 KGHDR and CDR2 SFDVKD. The length of the CDR3 is 16 residues. Here the CDR3 reads CATSAVAGALNQPQHF. The DNA of the CDR3 is TGTGCCACCAGTGCCGTTGCGGGTGCGCTTAATCAGCCCCAGCATTTT.

V and J are TRBV11-2 and TRBJ1-1; TRBD1 matches at 9 bases. V shed 1 base, J shed 5 bases, and the junction held 2 bases outside the gene matches. CDR3 length: 14 amino acids. CDR1 and CDR2 from the germline V gene are SGHAT and FQNNGV. The DNA for the CDR3 is TGTGCCAGCAGCTTAGCGACAGGGGGGACTGAAGCTTTCTTT. Protein: CASSLATGGTEAFF.

V gene TRBV4-1 combines with J gene TRBJ2-4; a weak D match, TRBD1 (6 bases). The CDR3 covers 17 residues. Germline V gene sequence: CDR1 MGHRA, CDR2 YSYEKL. Trimming took off 2 bases at V and 0 bases at J, with 14 bases between the two ends. This CDR3 reads CASSQPVGGIAKNIQYF. DNA for the CDR3: TGCGCCAGCAGCCAACCGGTAGGGGGTATAGCCAAAAACATTCAGTACTTC.